This T cell receptor beta chain was captured in a study of cytomegalovirus exposure and HLA in healthy donors. This CDR3 comprises 14 residues. V gave up 3 bases and J gave up 2 bases; unmatched junction bases: 2. Germline values: CDR1 SGDLS, CDR2 YYNGEE. The study, taken as a whole, reports: The study listed 164 cytomegalovirus-associated TCR beta chains.

This clone was seen only once. Its target is not known. Assay: immunoSEQ multiplex PCR; the TCRdb copy retains only in-frame clones and omits some. The data show 98,000 or so clones, with 70% to 90% seen just once and about 3% held by the top ten. The TCR was taken from a woman between 18 and 29 years old in good health and CMV-seronegative. The sample comprised PBMCs. The V and J genes are TRBV9 and TRBJ1-3, with 7 bases lining up with TRBD1. CDR3 protein: CASSDTGAGNTIYF. CDR3 sequence (DNA): TGTGCCAGCAGCGACACAGGGGCTGGAAACACCATATATTTT.